The rows below give T cell receptor beta chains drawn from one sample of a study of a mutant IDH1 vaccine in newly diagnosed glioma. What these receptors recognize is not known. TCRdb's copy holds only in-frame clones and misses some; the assay was immunoSEQ multiplex PCR. The sample lists some 80,000 clones; 85% to 90% were seen once. Material: PBMCs, obtained from a glioma patient whose treatment included an IDH1 peptide vaccine. The source of these receptors is a woman aged 45-60 years with glioma. The CDR3 runs from the conserved cysteine through the conserved F or W. D genes are given only for firm matches. Rows give clone size only sometimes, using once, few, many, or a class for an expanded clone.

>TRBJ2-5|TRBV6-1|-|TRBD1
CASSGTGRRETQYF
TGTGCCAGCAGTGGGACAGGGAGGCGAGAGACCCAGTACTTC
>TRBJ1-1|TRBV5-6|-|-
CASSLEQAGHTEAFF
TGTGCCAGCAGCTTGGAGCAGGCAGGGCACACTGAAGCTTTCTTT
>TRBJ2-5|TRBV2|-|-
CASSGEGRETQYF
TGTGCCAGCAGTGGCGAGGGAAGGGAGACCCAGTACTTC
>TRBJ1-5|TRBV19|-|-
CASSIDRGEGNQPQHF
TGTGCCAGTAGTATAGACCGGGGGGAGGGCAATCAGCCCCAGCATTTT
>TRBJ2-3|TRBV9|-|TRBD1
CASSEGTGLNTQYF
TGTGCCAGCAGCGAAGGGACAGGGTTGAATACGCAGTATTTT
>TRBJ2-3|TRBV14|-|TRBD2
CASSPRLAGLPTDTQYF
TGTGCCAGCAGCCCCCGACTGGCGGGACTACCCACAGATACGCAGTATTTT
>TRBJ2-7|TRBV9|-|-
CASSPRGGAYEQYF
TGTGCCAGCAGCCCCCGAGGAGGGGCCTACGAGCAGTACTTC
>TRBJ2-7|TRBV2|-|-
CASSTQVQVEQYF
TGTGCCAGCAGTACCCAGGTTCAGGTCGAGCAGTACTTC
>TRBJ1-2|TRBV6-5|-|-
CASRRDPNYGYTF
TGTGCCAGCCGGCGAGACCCTAACTATGGCTACACCTTC
>TRBJ1-2|TRBV5-1|-|TRBD1
CASSPGTGGYGYTF
TGCGCCAGCAGCCCGGGGACAGGGGGCTATGGCTACACCTTC
>TRBJ2-1|TRBV4-2|-|-
CASSQEWGLQTQFF
TGTGCCAGCAGCCAAGAATGGGGTTTACAGACGCAGTTCTTC
>TRBJ1-1|TRBV6-5|few|TRBD1
CASSGRGQGTEAFF
TGTGCCAGCAGCGGTAGGGGGCAGGGGACTGAAGCTTTCTTT
>TRBJ2-3|TRBV19|-|-
CASRQGMAWDTQYF
TGTGCCAGTAGGCAGGGAATGGCTTGGGATACGCAGTATTTT
>TRBJ2-7|TRBV10-3|-|TRBD1
CAISESKDRSYEQYF
TGTGCCATCAGCGAGTCGAAGGACAGGTCCTACGAGCAGTACTTC
>TRBJ1-1|TRBV5-1|-|TRBD1
CASRPTTGITEAFF
TGCGCCAGCAGACCGACGACAGGGATCACTGAAGCTTTCTTT
>TRBJ2-1|TRBV5-4|-|-
CASSHANNEQFF
TGTGCCAGCAGCCACGCGAACAATGAGCAGTTCTTC
>TRBJ2-5|TRBV11-2|-|-
CASSPLYVQETQYF
TGTGCCAGCAGCCCCCTCTATGTCCAGGAGACCCAGTACTTC
>TRBJ2-5|TRBV5-1|-|TRBD2
CASTPGGGSGETQYF
TGCGCCAGCACCCCGGGGGGGGGATCCGGAGAGACCCAGTACTTC
>TRBJ2-2|TRBV7-8|-|TRBD2
CASSLAWAGGPGELFF
TGTGCCAGCAGCTTAGCTTGGGCGGGAGGACCCGGGGAGCTGTTTTTT
>TRBJ2-2|TRBV7-6|-|TRBD1
CASSVRQGGTGELFF
TGTGCCAGCAGCGTACGACAGGGGGGTACCGGGGAGCTGTTTTTT
>TRBJ2-6|TRBV18|-|-
CASSPARANVLTF
TGTGCCAGCTCCCCCGCTAGGGCCAACGTCCTGACTTTC
>TRBJ1-5|TRBV21-1|-|-
CASSNPPPGQGAGQPQHF
TGTGCCAGCAGCAACCCCCCCCCGGGACAGGGGGCGGGTCAGCCCCAGCATTTT
>TRBJ2-7|TRBV28|-|-
CASSSLLGGRYEQYF
TGTGCCAGCAGTTCGTTACTAGGTGGAAGATACGAGCAGTACTTC
>TRBJ1-3|TRBV5-4|few|-
CASSSRTAGNTIYF
TGTGCCAGCAGCTCGAGGACAGCTGGAAACACCATATATTTT
>TRBJ2-3|TRBV14|-|TRBD2
CASSQFGRGTDTQYF
TGTGCCAGCAGCCAGTTCGGGAGGGGCACAGATACGCAGTATTTT
>TRBJ2-7|TRBV2|-|TRBD2
CASTGTSGRSSYEQYF
TGTGCCAGCACCGGGACTAGCGGGAGGTCCTCCTACGAGCAGTACTTC
>TRBJ1-2|TRBV6-5|-|-
CASTSGGTGYGYTF
TGTGCCAGCACCTCCGGGGGGACCGGCTATGGCTACACCTTC
>TRBJ2-2|TRBV5-5|once|-
CASSSILGQNTGELFF
TGTGCCAGCAGCTCGATCCTTGGACAGAACACCGGGGAGCTGTTTTTT
>TRBJ1-2|TRBV28|-|TRBD1
CASSPPTDRDYGYTF
TGTGCCAGCAGTCCCCCCACAGACAGGGACTATGGCTACACCTTC
>TRBJ2-7|TRBV11-2|-|-
CASSLVVRDSYEQYF
TGTGCCAGCAGCTTAGTCGTACGGGACTCCTACGAGCAGTACTTC
>TRBJ1-2|TRBV29-1|-|TRBD1
CSVERTGGAYGYTF
TGCAGCGTTGAAAGGACAGGGGGCGCTTATGGCTACACCTTC
>TRBJ2-2|TRBV7-3|-|TRBD1
CASSLIGRDSNTGELFF
TGTGCCAGCAGCTTAATAGGCCGGGACAGTAACACCGGGGAGCTGTTTTTT
>TRBJ1-5|TRBV7-9|few|TRBD1
CASSFLGQGQPQHF
TGTGCCAGCAGCTTCCTGGGACAGGGTCAGCCCCAGCATTTT
>TRBJ2-4|TRBV30|once|-
CAWSIPQGAKNIQYF
TGTGCCTGGAGTATTCCCCAGGGGGCCAAAAACATTCAGTACTTC
>TRBJ2-5|TRBV9|-|-
CASSVGAKETQYF
TGTGCCAGCAGCGTAGGGGCGAAGGAGACCCAGTACTTC
>TRBJ2-1|TRBV11-2|-|-
CASSLNHNEQFF
TGTGCCAGCAGCTTGAATCACAATGAGCAGTTCTTC
>TRBJ2-1|TRBV7-9|-|-
CASSRHREADEQFF
TGTGCCAGCAGCCGCCACAGGGAGGCGGATGAGCAGTTCTTC
>TRBJ1-5|TRBV19|-|TRBD1
CASSIPGRTGAYQPQHF
TGTGCCAGTAGTATACCCGGGAGGACAGGGGCCTATCAGCCCCAGCATTTT
>TRBJ2-3|TRBV5-6|-|-
CASSQGGLATSTDTQYF
TGTGCCAGCAGCCAGGGAGGTCTAGCGACGAGCACAGATACGCAGTATTTT
>TRBJ1-2|TRBV10-3|once|TRBD1
CAISPGQGLDRGGYTF
TGTGCCATCAGTCCGGGACAGGGACTCGACAGGGGTGGCTACACCTTC
>TRBJ1-2|TRBV6-5|-|-
CASSYSGGRLYGYTF
TGTGCCAGCAGTTACTCAGGGGGGCGCCTCTATGGCTACACCTTC
>TRBJ2-1|TRBV4-1|-|TRBD1
CASSWGQGVDEQFF
TGCGCCAGTTCATGGGGACAGGGGGTAGATGAGCAGTTCTTC
>TRBJ2-1|TRBV6-5|-|TRBD2
CASSYGGGANEQFF
TGTGCCAGCAGTTACGGCGGGGGGGCTAATGAGCAGTTCTTC
>TRBJ1-2|TRBV4-2|-|-
CASSQSGANYGYTF
TGTGCCAGCAGCCAATCTGGAGCTAACTATGGCTACACCTTC
>TRBJ2-2|TRBV5-1|-|TRBD1
CASREGQALVNTGELFF
TGCGCCAGCAGGGAGGGACAGGCCCTGGTGAACACCGGGGAGCTGTTTTTT
>TRBJ1-5|TRBV7-2|few|-
CASSLYHQGPQPQHF
TGTGCCAGCAGCTTATACCACCAGGGCCCTCAGCCCCAGCATTTT
>TRBJ2-6|TRBV19|-|TRBD1
CASRTGGSSGANVLTF
TGTGCCAGTAGGACAGGGGGGTCCTCTGGGGCCAACGTCCTGACTTTC
>TRBJ2-7|TRBV30|few|TRBD1
CALTGGGYEQYF
TGTGCGCTGACAGGGGGGGGCTACGAGCAGTACTTC
>TRBJ2-5|TRBV15|-|-
CATSRDQSREETQYF
TGTGCCACCAGCAGAGATCAGAGCAGGGAAGAGACCCAGTACTTC
>TRBJ2-7|TRBV7-8|-|-
CASSPYRWGYSYEQYF
TGTGCCAGCAGCCCGTACCGGTGGGGGTACTCCTACGAGCAGTACTTC
>TRBJ2-7|TRBV19|-|-
CASSMGQGYEQYF
TGTGCCAGTAGTATGGGGCAGGGCTACGAGCAGTACTTC
>TRBJ2-1|TRBV18|-|TRBD2
CASSPRVSGDNNEQFF
TGTGCCAGCTCACCACGGGTCAGCGGGGATAACAATGAGCAGTTCTTC
>TRBJ2-7|TRBV7-9|-|-
CASSPFYEQYF
TGTGCCAGCAGCCCTTTCTACGAGCAGTACTTC
>TRBJ2-3|TRBV9|-|-
CASSAGGEGDTQYF
TGTGCCAGCAGCGCCGGGGGAGAGGGAGATACGCAGTATTTT
>TRBJ2-3|TRBV27|-|TRBD2
CASSVLLAGGADTQYF
TGTGCCAGCAGTGTTCTCCTAGCGGGAGGGGCAGATACGCAGTATTTT
>TRBJ1-6|TRBV27|-|-
CASSLERNHRAPLHF
TGTGCCAGCAGTTTAGAGCGGAACCACAGGGCACCCCTCCACTTT
>TRBJ1-2|TRBV5-1|-|-
CASSPRSNYGYTF
TGCGCCAGCAGCCCCAGATCTAACTATGGCTACACCTTC
>TRBJ2-1|TRBV7-9|-|-
CASSLASGAYNEQFF
TGTGCCAGCAGCTTAGCTAGCGGAGCCTACAATGAGCAGTTCTTC
>TRBJ1-3|TRBV7-9|-|-
CASSFGGGSGNTIYF
TGTGCCAGCAGCTTCGGCGGAGGCTCTGGAAACACCATATATTTT